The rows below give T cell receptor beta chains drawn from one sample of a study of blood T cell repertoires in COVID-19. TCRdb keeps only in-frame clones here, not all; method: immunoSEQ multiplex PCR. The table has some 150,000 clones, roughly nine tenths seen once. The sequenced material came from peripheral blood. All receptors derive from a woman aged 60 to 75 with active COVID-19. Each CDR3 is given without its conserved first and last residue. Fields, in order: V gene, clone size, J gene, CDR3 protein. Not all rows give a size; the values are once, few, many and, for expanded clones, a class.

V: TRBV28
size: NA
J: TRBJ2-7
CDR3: ASSFGLAGGFYEQY

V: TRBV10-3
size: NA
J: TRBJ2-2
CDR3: AISEGQGNPGELF

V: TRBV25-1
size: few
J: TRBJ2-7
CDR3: ASSDAYTYEQY

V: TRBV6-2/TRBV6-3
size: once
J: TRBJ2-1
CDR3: ASSYPTPFPKRGGDYNEQF

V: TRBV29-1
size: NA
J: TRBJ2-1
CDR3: SVAPGYRDSYNEQF

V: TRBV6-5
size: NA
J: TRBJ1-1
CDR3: ASSYQGGRRGEAF

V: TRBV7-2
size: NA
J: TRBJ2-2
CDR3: ASSLGLAGANTGELF

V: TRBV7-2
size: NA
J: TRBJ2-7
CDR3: ASSRSGTGGPHEQY

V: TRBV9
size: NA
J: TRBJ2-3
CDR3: ASTSSGFSTDTQY

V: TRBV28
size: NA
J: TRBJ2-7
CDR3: ASSPVMAYEQY

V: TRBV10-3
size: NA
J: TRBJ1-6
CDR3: AISGDRGGSYNSPLH

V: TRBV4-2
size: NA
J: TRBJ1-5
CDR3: ASSQVSQGIGGNQPQH

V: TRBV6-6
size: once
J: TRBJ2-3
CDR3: ASSSGSSLGTDTQY

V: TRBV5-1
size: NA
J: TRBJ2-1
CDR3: ASSRQGSDEQF

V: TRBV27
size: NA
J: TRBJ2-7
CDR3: ASSSSGSGKNEQY

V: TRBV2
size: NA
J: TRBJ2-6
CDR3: ASSENRGAGAGANVLT

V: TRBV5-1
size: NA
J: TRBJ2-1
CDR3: ASSLAGAGYNEQF

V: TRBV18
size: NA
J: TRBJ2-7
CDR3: ASTQSSGGRAEQY

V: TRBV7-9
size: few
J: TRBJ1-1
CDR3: ASSRWGVNTEAF

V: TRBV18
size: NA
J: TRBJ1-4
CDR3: ASSPGEGTVEKLF

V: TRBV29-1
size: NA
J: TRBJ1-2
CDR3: SVDIRRGYGSGYT

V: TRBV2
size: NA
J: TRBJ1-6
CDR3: ASRTQASYNSPLH

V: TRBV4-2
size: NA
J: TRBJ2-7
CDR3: ASSAGRGGGYEQY

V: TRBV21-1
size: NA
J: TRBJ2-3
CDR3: ASSKFGGLAGGPTSTDTQY

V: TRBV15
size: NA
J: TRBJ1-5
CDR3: ATSREGPGAQH

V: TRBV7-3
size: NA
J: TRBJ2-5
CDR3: ASSQGVGETQY